This T cell receptor beta chain originates from a study of control samples from healthy donors and cancer patients. This CDR3 comprises 14 residues. Trimming removed 4 bases at V and 8 bases at J, with 17 bases between. Germline CDR1 is LNHDA and CDR2 is SQIVND (reference sequence). Clones were sequenced by immunoSEQ multiplex PCR, and TCRdb holds only the in-frame ones, with some missing. This sample yields 140,000 or so clones, of which over 90% are seen a single time; 13% to 15% belongs to the top ten. Sequencing used PBMCs. The sequence derives from a man between 60 and 75 years old with colorectal cancer. The genes are TRBV19 and TRBJ1-2; D unresolved. The CDR3 region is CASSTLKEGRGYTF. The CDR3, as DNA: TGTGCCAGTAGTACCCTTAAAGAGGGTCGGGGCTACACCTTC.